Detailed here is one TCR beta chain. This sample is part of a study of blood T cell repertoires in COVID-19. TCRdb's copy holds only in-frame clones and misses some; the assay was immunoSEQ multiplex PCR. In the table there are approximately 260,000 clones, about 91% of which are singletons. The clonotype comes from a woman in her 40s with acute COVID-19. The sequenced material came from PBMCs or T cells enriched from blood (not recorded which).

In nucleotides, the CDR3 is TGCGCCAGCAGCGGAGGGACTAGCGGATTCACAGATACGCAGTATTTT. It yields the protein CASSGGTSGFTDTQYF. This sequence joins TRBV5-1 and TRBJ2-3, with 11 bases identical to TRBD2. The length of the CDR3 is 16 residues. The ends lost 4 bases at V and 2 bases at J; junction bases unmatched: 6. Germline loops: CDR1 SGHRS, CDR2 YFSETQ.